A selection of T cell receptor beta chains follows, all from one sample in a study of blood T cell repertoires in COVID-19. The data were produced by immunoSEQ multiplex PCR, yet TCRdb's version contains in-frame clones alone and is incomplete. The table includes fewer than 300,000 clones, more than 70% detected once. Material: PBMCs or T cells enriched from blood (not recorded which). These receptors were obtained from a woman in her forties with acute COVID-19. Both conserved end residues are part of each CDR3. D genes are given only for firm matches. The size field is filled for only some rows; it gives once, few, many or a size class.

j_call	clone_size	d_call	v_call	cdr3_aa	cdr3_nt
TRBJ1-1	NA	NA	TRBV18	CASSPRGDWKDTEAFF	TGTGCCAGCTCACCACGGGGGGATTGGAAAGACACTGAAGCTTTCTTT
TRBJ2-1	NA	TRBD2	TRBV28	CASSLRLAGAEGNNEQFF	TGTGCCAGCAGTTTACGGCTAGCGGGAGCTGAGGGGAACAATGAGCAGTTCTTC
TRBJ1-5	NA	NA	TRBV19	CASSLGGGQPQHF	TGTGCCAGTAGTCTCGGGGGTGGACAGCCCCAGCATTTT
TRBJ2-5	NA	TRBD1	TRBV5-4	CASSSGQSEETQYF	TGTGCCAGCAGTTCGGGACAGTCAGAAGAGACCCAGTACTTC
TRBJ1-1	NA	NA	TRBV18	CASSPLGGTEAFF	TGTGCCAGCTCACCACTGGGAGGTACTGAAGCTTTCTTT
TRBJ2-7	NA	TRBD2	TRBV19	CASRASGTYEQYF	TGTGCCAGTAGAGCTAGCGGGACCTACGAGCAGTACTTC
TRBJ2-1	NA	TRBD2	TRBV5-5	CASSRTGGPYNEQFF	TGTGCCAGCAGCCGGACGGGAGGCCCCTACAATGAGCAGTTCTTC
TRBJ2-1	NA	TRBD1	TRBV27	CASSLSGQVLDEQFF	TGTGCCAGCAGTTTATCGGGACAGGTCTTGGATGAGCAGTTCTTC
TRBJ2-6	NA	NA	TRBV9	CASSASSGAGANVLTF	TGTGCCAGCAGCGCCAGCTCGGGGGCTGGGGCCAACGTCCTGACTTTC
TRBJ1-5	NA	TRBD1	TRBV5-1	CASSLGGQGSGQPQHF	TGCGCCAGCAGCTTGGGTGGACAGGGATCGGGTCAGCCCCAGCATTTT
TRBJ2-3	NA	NA	TRBV7-9	CASSLLRNGFPGTQYF	TGTGCCAGCAGCTTATTGCGTAACGGCTTTCCGGGGACGCAGTATTTT
TRBJ2-1	few	TRBD2	TRBV5-1	CASSLAIAGTEQFF	TGCGCCAGCAGCTTGGCCATAGCGGGAACTGAGCAGTTCTTC
TRBJ2-7	NA	TRBD2	TRBV9	CASSVGTSGGLKEQYF	TGTGCCAGCAGCGTGGGTACTAGCGGAGGGTTAAAAGAGCAGTACTTC
TRBJ1-2	NA	TRBD1	TRBV10-3	CAISEWTGTDNYGYTF	TGTGCCATCAGTGAGTGGACAGGGACAGATAACTATGGCTACACCTTC
TRBJ1-1	NA	NA	TRBV3-1/TRBV3-2	CASSPGLGGPDTEAFF	TGTGCCAGCAGCCCAGGTTTGGGGGGGCCTGACACTGAAGCTTTCTTT
TRBJ1-4	NA	NA	TRBV28	CASSAGDSLMKGLFF	TGTGCCAGCAGCGCTGGTGACAGTTTAATGAAAGGACTGTTTTTT
TRBJ2-5	NA	TRBD2	TRBV27	CASSRGLAAQETQYF	TGTGCCAGCAGTCGGGGACTAGCGGCCCAAGAGACCCAGTACTTC
TRBJ1-5	NA	TRBD1	TRBV30	CAWRSRTGANQPQHF	TGTGCCTGGAGGTCCCGGACAGGGGCGAATCAGCCCCAGCATTTT
TRBJ2-3	NA	TRBD2	TRBV19	CASSIGGTSGSADTQYF	TGTGCCAGTAGTATAGGTGGGACTAGCGGGAGCGCAGATACGCAGTATTTT
TRBJ2-1	once	NA	TRBV7-9	CASSPRVKGGYNEQFF	TGTGCCAGCAGCCCGAGGGTCAAGGGGGGGTACAATGAGCAGTTCTTC
TRBJ1-5	NA	TRBD1	TRBV24-1	CATSDQQGVAQHF	TGTGCCACCAGTGACCAACAGGGGGTGGCCCAGCATTTT
TRBJ2-1	NA	TRBD2	TRBV19	CASSVTGTRDGEQFF	TGTGCCAGTAGCGTAACCGGGACTAGAGACGGAGAGCAGTTCTTC
TRBJ1-5	NA	TRBD1	TRBV28	CASSYSGGEQPQHF	TGTGCCAGCAGTTATTCAGGGGGCGAACAGCCCCAGCATTTT
TRBJ2-7	NA	TRBD2	TRBV7-3	CASSLRAGGLGEQYF	TGTGCCAGCAGCTTACGGGCGGGAGGGCTTGGCGAGCAGTACTTC
TRBJ2-2	few	NA	TRBV6-5	CASSYEENTGELFF	TGTGCCAGCAGTTACGAGGAGAACACCGGGGAGCTGTTTTTT
TRBJ1-6	once	NA	TRBV28	CASSMGLLNSPLHF	TGTGCCAGCAGTATGGGGCTTCTTAATTCACCCCTCCACTTT
TRBJ1-1	NA	NA	TRBV19	CASSLRSGHDGGTEAFF	TGTGCCAGTAGTCTCCGTTCTGGACACGATGGTGGCACTGAAGCTTTCTTT
TRBJ2-1	NA	NA	TRBV30	CAWSPGYNEQFF	TGTGCCTGGAGCCCCGGGTACAATGAGCAGTTCTTC
TRBJ1-2	NA	TRBD1	TRBV6-4	CASSRQGPFGYTF	TGTGCCAGCAGTCGACAGGGTCCGTTTGGCTACACCTTC
TRBJ2-1	NA	NA	TRBV7-6	CASSFRRDNHNEQFF	TGTGCCAGCAGCTTTCGACGGGACAATCACAATGAGCAGTTCTTC
TRBJ1-2	once	NA	TRBV28	CASGSTENRVNHWGYTF	TGTGCCAGCGGGAGTACCGAAAACAGGGTCAACCACTGGGGCTACACCTTC
TRBJ2-3	NA	TRBD2	TRBV5-1	CASSQSGIASDTQYF	TGCGCCAGCAGCCAGAGCGGGATTGCGTCAGATACGCAGTATTTT
TRBJ2-3	NA	TRBD2	TRBV9	CASSNLAGPSTDTQYF	TGTGCCAGCAGCAATCTAGCGGGACCTAGCACAGATACGCAGTATTTT